These T cell receptor beta chains were read from a single sample in a study of blood T cell repertoires in COVID-19. Here immunoSEQ multiplex PCR was the method, and the copy in TCRdb shows in-frame clones only, minus some. The sample has some 250,000 clones; about 86% are singletons. Sequences were obtained from peripheral blood. Receptors originate from a woman aged 30 to 39 who had recovered from COVID-19. The CDR3 runs from the conserved cysteine through the conserved F or W. D genes are given only for firm matches. Size is omitted from some rows. Given values are once, few, many or a class for expanded clones.

>TRBJ1-2|TRBD1|TRBV5-4|few
CASSLNGAGGYDGYTF
TGTGCCAGCAGCTTGAACGGTGCAGGGGGCTATGATGGCTACACCTTC
>TRBJ2-6|NA|TRBV7-2|NA
CASSLQLAGGANVLTF
TGTGCCAGCAGCTTACAGCTAGCCGGCGGGGCCAACGTCCTGACTTTC
>TRBJ1-2|NA|TRBV18|few
CASSPGQVGRAVYGYTF
TGTGCCAGCTCACCCGGACAAGTGGGCAGGGCTGTCTATGGCTACACCTTC
>TRBJ1-2|NA|TRBV4-1|few
CASSQGVGVNNGYTF
TGCGCCAGCAGCCAAGGTGTAGGGGTAAACAATGGCTACACCTTC
>TRBJ1-5|NA|TRBV11-2|NA
CASSSHGLQPQHF
TGTGCCAGCAGCTCCCACGGGTTACAGCCCCAGCATTTT
>TRBJ2-7|NA|TRBV6-5|NA
CASSGQERAYEQYF
TGTGCCAGCAGCGGTCAGGAGAGGGCCTACGAGCAGTACTTC
>TRBJ2-5|NA|TRBV24-1|NA
CATSEGFRGGPVPPETQYF
TGTGCCACCAGCGAGGGGTTTAGGGGAGGCCCTGTTCCACCGGAGACCCAGTACTTC
>TRBJ2-3|NA|TRBV5-1|NA
CASSLVPGSYTDTQYF
TGCGCCAGCAGCTTGGTTCCAGGTTCTTACACAGATACGCAGTATTTT
>TRBJ2-7|NA|TRBV12-3/TRBV12-4|once
CASSFSLREQYF
TGTGCCAGCAGTTTTTCGTTGCGCGAGCAGTACTTC
>TRBJ2-1|TRBD1|TRBV3-1/TRBV3-2|once
CASSQEGQGAGEQFF
TGTGCCAGCAGCCAAGAGGGACAGGGGGCCGGTGAGCAGTTCTTC
>TRBJ1-2|TRBD1|TRBV6-1|NA
CASSFQQGAYGYTF
TGTGCCAGCAGTTTCCAACAGGGGGCTTATGGCTACACCTTC
>TRBJ2-2|TRBD1|TRBV4-3|NA
CASSPDRDRASNTGELFF
TGCGCCAGCAGCCCAGACCGGGACAGGGCCTCGAACACCGGGGAGCTGTTTTTT
>TRBJ2-2|TRBD1|TRBV5-1|NA
CASSLVPGGLRNTGELFF
TGCGCCAGCAGCTTGGTTCCAGGGGGCCTTCGGAACACCGGGGAGCTGTTTTTT
>TRBJ1-4|NA|TRBV5-6|NA
CASSFGTPTNEKLFF
TGTGCCAGCAGCTTTGGGACACCAACTAATGAAAAACTGTTTTTT
>TRBJ2-6|TRBD2|TRBV9|NA
CASGLAGNSGANVLTF
TGTGCCAGCGGACTAGCGGGGAACTCTGGGGCCAACGTCCTGACTTTC
>TRBJ2-3|TRBD1|TRBV3-1/TRBV3-2|once
CASSDGQGHTDTQYF
TGTGCCAGCAGCGACGGACAGGGCCACACAGATACGCAGTATTTT
>TRBJ2-5|NA|TRBV16|once
CASSPLGSGTETQYF
TGTGCCAGCAGCCCCTTGGGTAGCGGAACAGAGACCCAGTACTTC
>TRBJ1-2|NA|TRBV19|many
CASSILEGREDYGYTF
TGTGCCAGTAGTATACTCGAAGGCAGGGAAGACTATGGCTACACCTTC
>TRBJ1-4|TRBD1|TRBV18|NA
CASSLDRSHEKLFF
TGTGCCAGCTCACTGGACAGGAGTCATGAAAAACTGTTTTTT
>TRBJ1-2|NA|TRBV21-1|NA
CASSNPRGRRGGYTF
TGTGCCAGCAGCAACCCCAGGGGGCGCAGGGGTGGCTACACCTTC
>TRBJ1-5|NA|TRBV7-9|NA
CASSRQSNQPQHF
TGTGCCAGCAGCCGACAGAGCAATCAGCCCCAGCATTTT
>TRBJ2-1|TRBD2|TRBV4-2|once
CASSQDWGGPPYNEQFF
TGTGCCAGCAGCCAAGATTGGGGGGGACCACCGTACAATGAGCAGTTCTTC
>TRBJ2-7|TRBD1|TRBV4-3|NA
CASSQEGAGGYEQYF
TGCGCCAGCAGCCAAGAGGGCGCAGGGGGTTACGAGCAGTACTTC
>TRBJ2-7|TRBD2|TRBV4-1|NA
CASSQVGRVEQYF
TGCGCCAGCAGCCAAGTTGGGAGGGTCGAGCAGTACTTC
>TRBJ1-6|NA|TRBV6-5|NA
CASSPGNNSPLHF
TGTGCCAGCAGTCCGGGGAACAATTCACCCCTCCACTTT
>TRBJ1-6|NA|TRBV28|NA
CASSPPRSSNSPLHF
TGTGCCAGCAGTCCCCCCCGTTCGAGTAATTCACCCCTCCACTTT
>TRBJ2-3|TRBD2|TRBV29-1|NA
CSVRSGGYTDTQYF
TGCAGCGTTCGGTCGGGGGGGTACACAGATACGCAGTATTTT
>TRBJ1-6|TRBD1|TRBV18|NA
CASSPRQGGENSPLHF
TGTGCCAGCTCACCCCGGCAGGGGGGAGAAAATTCACCCCTCCACTTT
>TRBJ2-5|NA|TRBV7-2|NA
CASSLSGASETQYF
TGTGCCAGCAGCTTATCTGGAGCGTCAGAGACCCAGTACTTC
>TRBJ1-5|NA|TRBV5-5|NA
CASSLLADSNQPQHF
TGTGCCAGCAGCTTGTTGGCAGATAGCAATCAGCCCCAGCATTTT
>TRBJ2-3|TRBD1|TRBV10-3|NA
CAISPLTGGTDTQYF
TGTGCCATCAGTCCCCTGACAGGGGGCACAGATACGCAGTATTTT
>TRBJ2-1|NA|TRBV7-6|NA
CASSLDRVDSTGQFF
TGTGCCAGCAGCTTAGACCGGGTGGACTCCACGGGGCAGTTCTTC
>TRBJ1-1|NA|TRBV27|NA
CASSFSREGNTEAFF
TGTGCCAGCAGTTTCTCCAGGGAGGGGAACACTGAAGCTTTCTTT
>TRBJ1-2|NA|TRBV5-4|NA
CASSLGSGLYGYTF
TGTGCCAGCAGTTTAGGCAGTGGACTCTATGGCTACACCTTC
>TRBJ1-6|NA|TRBV25-1|NA
CASSDQGGSPLHF
TGTGCCAGCAGTGACCAGGGAGGTTCACCCCTCCACTTT
>TRBJ2-3|NA|TRBV21-1|NA
CATPRGLAGESWADTQYF
TGTGCCACCCCCAGGGGACTAGCGGGGGAAAGTTGGGCAGATACGCAGTATTTT
>TRBJ1-3|NA|TRBV4-2|NA
CASSQGAGIIYF
TGTGCCAGCAGCCAAGGGGCAGGAATCATATATTTT
>TRBJ1-1|NA|TRBV15|once
CATSKATTMNTEAFF
TGTGCCACCAGCAAAGCCACCACGATGAACACTGAAGCTTTCTTT
>TRBJ2-7|TRBD1|TRBV7-9|once
CASSLLGGRYEQYF
TGTGCCAGCAGCTTACTAGGGGGCAGGTACGAGCAGTACTTC
>TRBJ2-2|NA|TRBV7-3|NA
CASSLVRGKGDGELFF
TGTGCCAGCAGCTTAGTGCGGGGAAAAGGCGACGGGGAGCTGTTTTTT
>TRBJ2-3|TRBD2|TRBV9|NA
CASSVDPSGGAVDTQYF
TGTGCCAGCAGCGTAGACCCTAGCGGGGGGGCCGTAGATACGCAGTATTTT
>TRBJ2-5|NA|TRBV10-3|NA
CAISVEDSQETQYF
TGTGCCATCAGTGTTGAGGACAGCCAAGAGACCCAGTACTTC
>TRBJ1-6|NA|TRBV5-1|NA
CASSLDSLNSPLHF
TGCGCCAGCAGCTTGGACAGCCTTAATTCACCCCTCCACTTT
>TRBJ2-2|TRBD2|TRBV7-2|NA
CASSLEGGGAANTGELFF
TGTGCCAGCAGCTTAGAAGGCGGGGGGGCTGCTAACACCGGGGAGCTGTTTTTT
>TRBJ2-5|NA|TRBV11-2|NA
CASSLDWAEQETQYF
TGTGCCAGCAGCTTAGATTGGGCAGAGCAAGAGACCCAGTACTTC
>TRBJ2-5|NA|TRBV5-1|NA
CASSLGSGETQYF
TGCGCCAGCAGCTTGGGGTCAGGCGAGACCCAGTACTTC
>TRBJ1-2|NA|TRBV2|NA
CASSERGNYGYTF
TGTGCCAGCAGTGAAAGAGGGAACTATGGCTACACCTTC
>TRBJ2-5|NA|TRBV5-1|NA
CASSSDGGETQYF
TGCGCCAGCAGCTCTGATGGTGGCGAGACCCAGTACTTC
>TRBJ2-7|NA|TRBV18|few
CASSPPGNKYEQYF
TGTGCCAGCTCACCACCGGGCAACAAGTACGAGCAGTACTTC
>TRBJ2-2|NA|TRBV2|NA
CASSVGLHLLFF
TGTGCCAGCAGTGTCGGTCTTCACCTCCTGTTTTTT
>TRBJ2-7|NA|TRBV14|NA
CASSPISSYEQYF
TGTGCCAGCAGCCCAATTAGTAGTTACGAGCAGTACTTC
>TRBJ2-3|TRBD1|TRBV2|NA
CASSRDRVGDGDTQYF
TGTGCCAGCAGCCGGGACAGGGTGGGGGATGGAGATACGCAGTATTTT
>TRBJ2-3|NA|TRBV11-2|NA
CASSSLVASTDTQYF
TGTGCCAGCAGCTCTCTGGTGGCAAGCACAGATACGCAGTATTTT